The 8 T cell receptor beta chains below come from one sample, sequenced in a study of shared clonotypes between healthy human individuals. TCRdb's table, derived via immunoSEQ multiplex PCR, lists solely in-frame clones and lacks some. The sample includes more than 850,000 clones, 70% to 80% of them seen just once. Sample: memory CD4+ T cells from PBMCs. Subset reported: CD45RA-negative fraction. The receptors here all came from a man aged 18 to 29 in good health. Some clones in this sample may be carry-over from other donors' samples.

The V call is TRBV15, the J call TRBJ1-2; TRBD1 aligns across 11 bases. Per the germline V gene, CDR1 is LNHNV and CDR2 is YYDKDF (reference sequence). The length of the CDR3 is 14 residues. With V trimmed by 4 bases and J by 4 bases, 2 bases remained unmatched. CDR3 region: CATSTGTGGYGYTF. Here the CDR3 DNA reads TGTGCCACCAGCACGGGGACAGGGGGCTATGGCTACACCTTC.

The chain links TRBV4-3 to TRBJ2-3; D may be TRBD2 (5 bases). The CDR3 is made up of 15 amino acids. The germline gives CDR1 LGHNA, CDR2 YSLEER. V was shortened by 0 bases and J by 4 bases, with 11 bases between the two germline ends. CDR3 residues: CASSQDLRDADTQYF. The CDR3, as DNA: TGCGCCAGCAGCCAAGATTTGAGGGATGCAGATACGCAGTATTTT.

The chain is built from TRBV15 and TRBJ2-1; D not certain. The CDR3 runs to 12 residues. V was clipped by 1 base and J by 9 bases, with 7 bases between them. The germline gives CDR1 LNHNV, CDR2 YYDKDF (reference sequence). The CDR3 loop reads CATSRGEVEQFF. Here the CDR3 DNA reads TGTGCCACCAGCAGAGGAGAAGTTGAGCAGTTCTTC.

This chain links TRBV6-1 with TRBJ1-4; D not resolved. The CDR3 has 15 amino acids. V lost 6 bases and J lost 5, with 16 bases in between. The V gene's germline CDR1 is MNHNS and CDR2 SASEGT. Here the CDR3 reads CASSDWSRTNEKLFF. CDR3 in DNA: TGTGCCAGCAGCGACTGGTCGCGGACCAATGAAAAACTGTTTTTT.

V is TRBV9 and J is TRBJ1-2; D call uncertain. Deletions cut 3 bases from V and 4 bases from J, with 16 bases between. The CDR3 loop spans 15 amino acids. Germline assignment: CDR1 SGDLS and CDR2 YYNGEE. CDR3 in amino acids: CASSAYLTGPYGYTF. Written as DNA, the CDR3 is TGTGCCAGCAGCGCCTACTTAACCGGACCCTATGGCTACACCTTC.

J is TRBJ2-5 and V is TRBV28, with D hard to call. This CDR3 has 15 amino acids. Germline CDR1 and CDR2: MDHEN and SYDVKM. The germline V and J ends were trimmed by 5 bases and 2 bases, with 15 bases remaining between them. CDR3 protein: CASSGGRTTQETQYF. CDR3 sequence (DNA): TGTGCCAGCAGTGGCGGACGGACCACACAAGAGACCCAGTACTTC.

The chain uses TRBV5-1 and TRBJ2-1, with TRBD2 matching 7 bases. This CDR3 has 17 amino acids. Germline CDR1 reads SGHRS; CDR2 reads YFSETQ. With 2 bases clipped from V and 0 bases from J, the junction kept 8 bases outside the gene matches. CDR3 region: CASSFRSGEYSYNEQFF. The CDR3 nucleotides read TGCGCCAGCAGCTTTAGGAGCGGGGAATACTCCTACAATGAGCAGTTCTTC.

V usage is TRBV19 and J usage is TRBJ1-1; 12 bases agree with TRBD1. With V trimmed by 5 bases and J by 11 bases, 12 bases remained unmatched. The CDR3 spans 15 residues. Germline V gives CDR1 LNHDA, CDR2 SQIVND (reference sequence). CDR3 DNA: TGTGCCAGTAGTCCCCCGGGACAGGGGGCTTTCGGGGCTTTCTTT. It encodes CASSPPGQGAFGAFF.